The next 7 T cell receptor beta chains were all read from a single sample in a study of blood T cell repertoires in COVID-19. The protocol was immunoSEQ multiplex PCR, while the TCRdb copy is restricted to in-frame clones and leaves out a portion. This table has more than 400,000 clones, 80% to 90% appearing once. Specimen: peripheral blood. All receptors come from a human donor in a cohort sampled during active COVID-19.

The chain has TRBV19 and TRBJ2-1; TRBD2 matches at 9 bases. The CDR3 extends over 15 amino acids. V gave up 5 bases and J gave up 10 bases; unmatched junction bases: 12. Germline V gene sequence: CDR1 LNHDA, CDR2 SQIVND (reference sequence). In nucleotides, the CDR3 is TGTGCCAGTAGTGGGAGCGGGAGGCAGCCAGGGGAGCAGTTCTTC. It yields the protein CASSGSGRQPGEQFF.

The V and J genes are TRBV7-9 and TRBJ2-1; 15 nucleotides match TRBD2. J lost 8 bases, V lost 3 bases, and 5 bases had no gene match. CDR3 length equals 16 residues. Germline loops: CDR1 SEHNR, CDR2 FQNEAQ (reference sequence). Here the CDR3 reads CASSFRTSGRAYEQFF. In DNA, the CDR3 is TGTGCCAGCAGCTTCCGGACTAGCGGGAGGGCATATGAGCAGTTCTTC.

The DNA of the CDR3 is TGCAGTGCTAGTGGCCGTGAGCGGGAGTGGATGGGTGAGCAGTTCTTC. Amino acid sequence: CSASGREREWMGEQFF. J is TRBJ2-1 and V is TRBV20-1; TRBD2 matches at 8 bases. Germline trimming cut 3 bases from V and 9 bases from J; bases unmatched to any gene: 16. The CDR3 is 16 residues long. From germline, CDR1 is DFQATT and CDR2 SNEGSKA (reference sequence).

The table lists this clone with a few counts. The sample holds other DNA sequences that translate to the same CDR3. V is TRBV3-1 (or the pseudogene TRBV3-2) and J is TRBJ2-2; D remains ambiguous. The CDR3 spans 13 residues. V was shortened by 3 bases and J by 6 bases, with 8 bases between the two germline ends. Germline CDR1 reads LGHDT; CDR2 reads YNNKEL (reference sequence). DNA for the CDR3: TGTGCCAGCAGCCAGGCCCCTGCCGGGGAGCTGTTTTTT. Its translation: CASSQAPAGELFF.

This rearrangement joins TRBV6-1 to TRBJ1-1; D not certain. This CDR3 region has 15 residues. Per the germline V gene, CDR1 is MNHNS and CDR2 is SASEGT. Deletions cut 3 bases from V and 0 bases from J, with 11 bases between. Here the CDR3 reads CASSDSGLMNTEAFF. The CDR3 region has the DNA TGTGCCAGCAGTGATTCCGGGTTGATGAACACTGAAGCTTTCTTT.

The CDR3 loop is CASSLPGFSGDEQFF. DNA of the CDR3: TGTGCCAGCAGCTTACCCGGCTTCTCGGGGGATGAGCAGTTCTTC. The chain recombines TRBV7-8 with TRBJ2-1; D perhaps matches TRBD2 (6 bases). The CDR3 runs 15 residues. V dropped 2 bases and J dropped 8 bases, with 16 bases sitting between them. Germline loops: CDR1 SGHVS, CDR2 FQNEAQ.

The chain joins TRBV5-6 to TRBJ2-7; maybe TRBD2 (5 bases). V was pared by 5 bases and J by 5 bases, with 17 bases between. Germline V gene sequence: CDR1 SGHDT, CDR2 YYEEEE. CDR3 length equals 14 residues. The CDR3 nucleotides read TGTGCCAGCAGACGGGAACCCCTCGGCAACGAGCAGTACTTC. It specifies CASRREPLGNEQYF.